This is a list of T cell receptor beta chains from one sample in a study of CD8 T cells in ankylosing spondylitis. One entry per CDR3 protein results from TCRdb running MiXCR on the 5' RACE reads. The table records 250,000 to 300,000 distinct CDR3 sequences, about 19% of them present only once. The sample taken for sequencing was blood, either unsorted or a sorted T cell fraction (not recorded which). All receptors derive from a male donor with ankylosing spondylitis or in good health (not recorded which). Each CDR3 is given with its conserved first and last residue. A D gene is named only where the DNA matches it firmly. A clone size is listed for some rows: how often the clone was seen (once, few, many), or a class if it is expanded.

j_call | v_call | clone_size | d_call | cdr3_nt | cdr3_aa
TRBJ2-1 | TRBV2 | . | . | TGTGCCAGCAGTGAAATGCGGGCCACTAACAATGAGCAGTTCTTC | CASSEMRATNNEQFF
TRBJ2-3 | TRBV15 | . | TRBD1 | TGTGCCACCAGCAGTCGACGGACAGGGGGAACTGTAGATATGCAGTATTTT | CATSSRRTGGTVDMQYF
TRBJ2-2 | TRBV10-3 | . | . | TGTGCCATCGGGAGTGGGAACACCGGGGAGCTGTTTTTT | CAIGSGNTGELFF
TRBJ2-5 | TRBV12-3/TRBV12-4 | . | TRBD2 | TGTGCCAGCAGCCCCCGGACTAGGAGCGGGACCCAGTACTTC | CASSPRTRSGTQYF
TRBJ2-5 | TRBV5-1 | few | . | TGCGCCAGCAGCTTGGCCTACAGGGCAGGAGAGACCCAGTACTTC | CASSLAYRAGETQYF
TRBJ2-3 | TRBV10-3 | many | . | TGTGCCATCAGTGGCAGCACAGGGTCGGATACGCAGTATTTT | CAISGSTGSDTQYF
TRBJ1-5 | TRBV7-2 | few | TRBD1 | TGTGCCAGCAGCAAGACAGGGTTTAGCAATCAGCCCCAGCATTTT | CASSKTGFSNQPQHF
TRBJ2-2 | TRBV29-1 | . | . | TGCAGCGTTGCGGTCAGGACGAACACCGGGGAGCTGTTTTTT | CSVAVRTNTGELFF
TRBJ2-1 | TRBV5-1 | . | . | TGCGCCAGCAGCTTGGTTGGTAGTTCTACTGAGCAGTTCTTC | CASSLVGSSTEQFF
TRBJ2-4 | TRBV6-1 | . | . | TGTGCCAGCAGTGAAGCGCTTCGACAGAACGTTGACATTCAGTACTTC | CASSEALRQNVDIQYF
TRBJ1-1 | TRBV4-1 | many | . | TGCGCCAGCAGCCAAGAATGGGACGAGGATGAAGCTTTCTTT | CASSQEWDEDEAFF
TRBJ2-3 | TRBV10-3 | many | . | TGTGCCACGGGCCCGAGGGAAACAGATACGCAGTATTTT | CATGPRETDTQYF
TRBJ2-5 | TRBV29-1 | few | TRBD1 | TGCAGCGTGGGACAGTGGCGCTCCCAGTACTTC | CSVGQWRSQYF
TRBJ1-4 | TRBV5-1 | . | . | TGCGCCAGCAGCTTGGCGGCCGGGTCTAATGAAAAACTGTTTTTT | CASSLAAGSNEKLFF
TRBJ2-1 | TRBV29-1 | many | TRBD2 | TGCAGCGTTGAAGGAGGGGCCGGGACTAGCTACAATGAGCAGTTCTTC | CSVEGGAGTSYNEQFF
TRBJ2-2 | TRBV15 | few | TRBD2 | TGTGCCACGGAGCGGGAGAACACCGGGGAGCTGTTTTTT | CATERENTGELFF
TRBJ2-1 | TRBV5-1 | few | . | TGCGCCAGCGTCCGGGACAATGAGCAGTTCTTC | CASVRDNEQFF
TRBJ2-1 | TRBV5-1 | . | . | TGCGCCAGCAGCTTGGATGGGTCCGACCATGAGCAGTTCTTC | CASSLDGSDHEQFF
TRBJ2-3 | TRBV9 | . | TRBD2 | TGTGCCAGCAGCGTGATGTGGGAGGGCTCAGATACGCAGTATTTT | CASSVMWEGSDTQYF
TRBJ2-5 | TRBV28 | few | TRBD2 | TGTGCCAGCAGTTTGGCTAGCGGGGGGTTGGAGACCCAGTACTTC | CASSLASGGLETQYF
TRBJ1-5 | TRBV27 | . | . | TGTGCCAGCAGGCCTAGACCGGGATGGGCCCAGCATTTT | CASRPRPGWAQHF
TRBJ2-5 | TRBV24-1 | . | . | TGTGCCACCAGTCGCGACGATCTCCAGTACTTC | CATSRDDLQYF
TRBJ2-1 | TRBV28 | . | TRBD2 | TGTGCCAGCAGTTTATGGCGGAGCGGGGACAATGAGCAGTTCTTC | CASSLWRSGDNEQFF
TRBJ1-5 | TRBV20-1 | . | . | TGCAGTGCTAATCCAGGGACCGCACATCAGCCCCAGCATTTT | CSANPGTAHQPQHF
TRBJ2-5 | TRBV3-1 | . | . | TGTGCCAGCAGCCAAGAGAACAGAGGGGAGACCCAGTACTTC | CASSQENRGETQYF
TRBJ1-1 | TRBV24-1 | few | . | TGTGCCACCAGGTCCAAGGTCATGAACACTGAAGCTTTCTTT | CATRSKVMNTEAFF
TRBJ2-1 | TRBV12-3/TRBV12-4 | few | TRBD2 | TGTGCCAGCAGTTTAGGGGGGGGAAGCTCCTACAATGAGCAGTTCTTC | CASSLGGGSSYNEQFF
TRBJ1-1 | TRBV5-6 | few | . | TGTGCCAGCAGCTTGGTTGGGCGCACTGAAGCTTTCTTT | CASSLVGRTEAFF
TRBJ2-1 | TRBV29-1 | few | TRBD2 | TGCAGCGTGGAGACTTGGACTAGCGGGGGGGCCGGGGCCTACAATGAGCAGTTCTTC | CSVETWTSGGAGAYNEQFF
TRBJ2-5 | TRBV20-1 | few | . | TGCAGTGCTAGGGTGGAGCAACAGACCCAGTACTTC | CSARVEQQTQYF
TRBJ2-5 | TRBV6-5 | . | TRBD2 | TGTGCCAGCAGTTTCACTAGCGGAATAAAAGAGACCCAGTACTTC | CASSFTSGIKETQYF
TRBJ2-5 | TRBV6-1 | few | TRBD2 | TGTGCCAGCAGTCGAAAACCTAGCGGGTCAGGCCAAGAGACCCAGTACTTC | CASSRKPSGSGQETQYF
TRBJ2-2 | TRBV5-1 | . | . | TGCGCCAGCAGCTTGCCAGGGCAAATCCGGGCCGGGGAGCTGTTTTTT | CASSLPGQIRAGELFF
TRBJ2-1 | TRBV7-2 | few | . | TGTGCCAGCAGCCCGGGCCTCAATGAGCAGTTCTTC | CASSPGLNEQFF
TRBJ1-1 | TRBV5-5 | few | TRBD1 | TGTGCCAGCAGCTGGCAGGGGGCGGTCACTGAAGCTTTCTTT | CASSWQGAVTEAFF
TRBJ2-1 | TRBV29-1 | few | TRBD1 | TGCAGCGTAGGACAGGGGGCTTTGGAGCAGTTCTTC | CSVGQGALEQFF
TRBJ1-3 | TRBV12-3/TRBV12-4 | . | . | TGTGCCAGCAGTTTAGAGGGACGGCCTGAAAACACCATATATTTT | CASSLEGRPENTIYF
TRBJ2-2 | TRBV12-3/TRBV12-4 | few | . | TGTGCCAGCAGTTTACCCTTAAACACCGGGGAGCTGTTTTTT | CASSLPLNTGELFF
TRBJ1-2 | TRBV5-6 | few | . | TGTGCCAGCAGCTTGATGGGTGGAGAAGGGGACGGCTACACCTTC | CASSLMGGEGDGYTF
TRBJ1-5 | TRBV15 | . | . | TGTGCCACCAGCAGAGACTTCGACGTGGGGGGCAATCAGCCCCAGCATTTT | CATSRDFDVGGNQPQHF
TRBJ2-1 | TRBV20-1 | many | TRBD2 | TGCAGTGCTAGACTTACCGGGACTAGCGGGAGATGGTACAATGAGCAGTTCTTC | CSARLTGTSGRWYNEQFF
TRBJ2-3 | TRBV20-1 | . | . | TGCAGTGCTGGACCGACTGCCATCGATACGCAGTATTTT | CSAGPTAIDTQYF
TRBJ1-5 | TRBV4-1 | few | . | TGCGCCAGCAGCCTCGACAGGTGGAGCAATCAGCCCCAGCATTTT | CASSLDRWSNQPQHF
TRBJ2-1 | TRBV11-2 | many | . | TGTGCCAGCAGCTTAGATTCGGGGGGCGGGGATGAGCAGTTCTTC | CASSLDSGGGDEQFF
TRBJ2-6 | TRBV3-1 | . | . | TGTGCCAGCAGCCAAGGAAGCACGCACTCTGGGGCCAACGTCCTGACTTTC | CASSQGSTHSGANVLTF
TRBJ1-2 | TRBV12-3/TRBV12-4 | . | TRBD1 | TGTGCCAGCAGCACCGGACAGGGCCACGGCTACACCTTC | CASSTGQGHGYTF
TRBJ2-3 | TRBV10-3 | . | . | TGTGCCATCAGTGCTGGACTTGAGGTAGATACGCAGTATTTT | CAISAGLEVDTQYF
TRBJ1-4 | TRBV5-1 | . | TRBD1 | TGCGCCAGCAGCGGACAGGGGGCGCATGGGGAAAAACTGTTTTTT | CASSGQGAHGEKLFF
TRBJ2-1 | TRBV4-1 | . | . | TGCGCCAGCAGCCAGTCTTGGGGGGATGAGCAGTTCTTC | CASSQSWGDEQFF
TRBJ2-2 | TRBV20-1 | few | TRBD1 | TGCAGTGCTAGAGAGGGGACAGGGGGCGATACCGGGGAGCTGTTTTTT | CSAREGTGGDTGELFF
TRBJ1-5 | TRBV7-9 | few | . | TGTGCCAGCAGCCCCATCGTTGGCGGCAATCAGCCCCAGCATTTT | CASSPIVGGNQPQHF
TRBJ2-5 | TRBV20-1 | few | TRBD1 | TGCAGTGCTAGCATACAGGGGTTAGAGACCCAGTACTTC | CSASIQGLETQYF
TRBJ2-2 | TRBV5-1 | . | TRBD2 | TGCGCCAGCAGCTTGCAGCGGGAGGTGAGGTCTGTGGAGCTGTTTTTT | CASSLQREVRSVELFF
TRBJ2-2 | TRBV5-1 | . | . | TGCGCCAGCAGACAAATGACCCAGGTCACCGGGGAGCTGTTTTTT | CASRQMTQVTGELFF
TRBJ2-4 | TRBV5-1 | many | . | TGCGCCAGCAGCTTGGCAGGGGAAAACATTCAGTACTTC | CASSLAGENIQYF
TRBJ2-3 | TRBV12-3/TRBV12-4 | . | . | TGTGCCAGCAAGCCTTCGGCCCTCCGACTATCCACAGATACGCAGTATTTT | CASKPSALRLSTDTQYF
TRBJ2-5 | TRBV20-1 | . | . | TGCAGTGCTCATTATCGATTGGGGGAGACCCAGTACTTC | CSAHYRLGETQYF
TRBJ2-3 | TRBV24-1 | . | TRBD2 | TGTGCCACCAGACAGACTAGCGGGAGCGCAGATACGCAGTATTTT | CATRQTSGSADTQYF
TRBJ1-2 | TRBV3-1 | . | . | TGTGCCAGCAGCCAAGGGCACAGTTATGGCTACACCTTC | CASSQGHSYGYTF
TRBJ2-3 | TRBV5-1 | . | . | TGCGCCAGCAGCTTGGCGACAGCTAGCACAGATACGCAGTATTTT | CASSLATASTDTQYF